This T cell receptor beta chain stems from a study of T-cell memory formation after mild COVID-19. About the research overall: The TCR clusters were mostly specific to one donor.

Only a few counts were recorded for this clonotype. The germline gives CDR1 SEHNR, CDR2 FQNEAQ (reference sequence). The CDR3 consists of 13 residues. With 5 bases removed from V and 3 bases from J, the gap between germline ends came to 10 bases. TCRdb re-called the 5' RACE reads with MiXCR, one entry per CDR3 protein. The sample holds approximately 490,000 distinct CDR3 sequences; just over 20% are singletons and the top ten take 9.5% to 15%. The J gene is TRBJ1-1, the V gene TRBV7-9; D is possibly TRBD1 (6 bases). The sequence was obtained from an adult woman who had mild COVID-19 (a few samples of this study predate the infection). Cell type and time point are not known. Sequencing input: PBMCs or a T cell subset sorted from them (not recorded which). CDR3 sequence (DNA): TGTGCCAGCAGCCAGGGGATTCACACTGAAGCTTTCTTT. It is translated as CASSQGIHTEAFF.